This T cell receptor (beta chain) is from a study of blood T cell repertoires in COVID-19. Study processing details: Nucleated cell number was recorded as an estimate derived from reference gene primer amplification. Measured with immunoSEQ multiplex PCR; TCRdb has only the in-frame clones, and not every one. V, J and clone size reflect that table, while D and trimming were determined from the DNA. The sample has about 33,000 clones, approximately 89% seen once. The sequence was collected from a human donor in a cohort sampled during active COVID-19. The specimen was peripheral blood.

The CDR3 sequence: CASKSGTGAKNIQYF. The CDR3 region has the DNA TGTGCCAGCAAAAGCGGGACTGGAGCCAAAAACATTCAGTACTTC. The J gene is TRBJ2-4, the V gene TRBV6-5; 7 bases align to TRBD2. Germline CDR1 MNHEY, CDR2 SVGAGI. The J segment lost 0 bases and the V segment lost 7 bases, leaving 6 bases of the junction unmatched. The CDR3 has 15 amino acids.